One sample yielded the 27 T cell receptor beta chains listed below, sequenced in a study of cytomegalovirus exposure and HLA in healthy donors (TCRdb year 2017). The method was the immunoSEQ multiplex PCR assay. A mixture of 60 forward primers for TCR Vbeta segments and 13 reverse primers for TCR Jbeta segments was used in the multiplex PCR. Imported from immuneACCESS, the table was reduced by TCRdb to in-frame sequences with V and J called. These copies leave out some clones; in studies compared against another copy, an unresolved V gene accounts for under half, and the cause of the remainder is not known. The sample contains roughly 170,000 clones, 84% of them found a single time. 4.8% of the sample rests with the top ten. The sequenced sample consisted of PBMCs. All receptors come from a girl between 5 and 17 years old in good health and CMV-seropositive.

The rearrangement uses TRBV5-4 and TRBJ2-7; possibly TRBD1 for D (6 bases). CDR3 length equals 13 residues. Trimming cost V 4 bases and J 7 bases, with 15 bases left between them. Germline CDR1 and CDR2: SGHNT and YYREEE (reference sequence). The CDR3 here is CASSGDMSGEQYF. CDR3 nucleotide sequence: TGTGCCAGCAGCGGGGACATGTCGGGAGAGCAGTACTTC.

The CDR3 nucleotides read TGTGCCAGCAGCCCCGGACTAGCGGGGTTCACAGATACGCAGTATTTT. Protein product: CASSPGLAGFTDTQYF. This rearrangement joins TRBV12-1 to TRBJ2-3; the DNA was not compared with TRBD2, the D call given in the table. TRBV12-1 represents a pseudogene. This CDR3 has 16 residues.

This clone occurred a few times. This sequence joins TRBV5-1 and TRBJ2-5; 10 nucleotides align to TRBD2. The length of the CDR3 is 14 residues. Looked up from germline, CDR1 is SGHRS and CDR2 is YFSETQ. Trimming removed 6 bases from V and 0 bases from J; junction bases left unmatched: 2. CDR3 loop: CASTSGGYQETQYF. Here the CDR3 DNA reads TGCGCCAGCACTAGCGGGGGTTACCAAGAGACCCAGTACTTC.

This clone was detected only a few times. The chain uses TRBV29-1 and TRBJ1-2; 7 nucleotides match TRBD1. The CDR3 contains 13 residues. V shed 7 bases and J 8 bases; nucleotides not matched to a gene: 13. CDR1 is SQVTM, CDR2 ANQGSEA, per germline. CDR3 amino acids: CSAGGDSPGGYTF. The CDR3 nucleotides are TGCAGCGCGGGAGGGGACAGTCCGGGCGGCTACACCTTC.

This chain uses TRBV6-1 with TRBJ2-7, with D possibly being TRBD1 (5 bases). The V and J ends lost 7 bases and 5 bases respectively, with 18 bases between them. From germline, CDR1 is MNHNS and CDR2 SASEGT. The CDR3 is 14 amino acids. CDR3 sequence (DNA): TGTGCCAGCAACCGTCAGGGCGGAAGAAACGAGCAGTACTTC. Encoded protein: CASNRQGGRNEQYF.

This chain joins TRBV5-8 and TRBJ2-3, with 10 positions matching TRBD2. Trimming took 4 bases from V and 3 from J; bases not matched to a gene: 11. The CDR3 length is 17 residues. Germline lookup yields CDR1 SGHTS and CDR2 YDEGEE. The CDR3 loop is CASSTPEGLAATDTQYF. The CDR3 DNA reads as TGTGCCAGCAGCACCCCTGAAGGACTAGCGGCTACAGATACGCAGTATTTT. Based on the CDR3 plus reference TRBV5-8 and TRBJ2-3, the full variable domain is EAGVTQSPTHLIKTRGQQATLRCSPISGHTSVYWYQQALGLGLQFLLWYDEGEERNRGNFPPRFSGRQFPNYSSELNVNALELEDSALYLCASSTPEGLAATDTQYFGPGTRLTVL.

V and J are TRBV10-2 and TRBJ2-7; 7 bases align to TRBD1. CDR3 size: 13 residues. The germline V gene has CDR1 WSHSY and CDR2 SAAADI. V gave up 0 bases and J gave up 8 bases; unmatched junction bases: 4. CDR3 protein: CASSESRQGKQYF. DNA of the CDR3: TGCGCCAGCAGTGAGTCGAGACAGGGCAAGCAGTACTTC.

The chain joins TRBV10-3 to TRBJ2-3, with a tentative D call TRBD1 (5 bases). Trimming removed 0 bases from V and 1 base from J, with 8 bases in between. The CDR3 has 15 amino acids. Germline values: CDR1 ENHRY, CDR2 SYGVKD. The CDR3 sequence: CAISESVGGTDTQYF. In DNA form, the CDR3 reads TGTGCCATCAGTGAGTCGGTAGGGGGCACAGATACGCAGTATTTT.

The chain employs TRBV6-6 and TRBJ2-3, with 8 bases identical to TRBD1. Trimming took 5 bases from V and 2 from J; bases not matched to a gene: 6. Germline loops: CDR1 MNHNY, CDR2 SVGAGI (reference sequence). This CDR3 region has 15 residues. The CDR3 loop reads CASSKEGQATDTQYF. The CDR3 DNA reads TGTGCCAGCAGTAAAGAGGGACAGGCCACAGATACGCAGTATTTT.

The chain carries TRBV6-5 and TRBJ1-1; D is unclear. Germline values: CDR1 MNHEY, CDR2 SVGAGI. V was pared by 8 bases and J by 6 bases, with 13 bases between. The CDR3 extends over 12 amino acids. The CDR3 loop reads CASSRAGAEAFF. The CDR3 DNA reads TGTGCCAGCTCTCGTGCAGGCGCTGAAGCTTTCTTT.

V gene TRBV5-6 combines with J gene TRBJ1-1; D is perhaps TRBD1 (5 bases). Trimming cost V 3 bases and J 3 bases, with 21 bases left between them. The CDR3 has 17 residues. Germline V lookup: CDR1 SGHDT, CDR2 YYEEEE. CDR3 in DNA: TGTGCCAGCAGCTCCTATTGGCCCTATGCGGGGGACACTGAAGCTTTCTTT. Encoded protein: CASSSYWPYAGDTEAFF.

This chain uses TRBV9 with TRBJ2-5; 15 positions match TRBD2. V shed 3 bases, J shed 2 bases, and the junction held 2 bases outside the gene matches. The germline V gene has CDR1 SGDLS and CDR2 YYNGEE. The CDR3 is 16 residues long. The CDR3 DNA reads as TGTGCCAGCAGCGAAGGACTAGCGGGGGGGCAAGAGACCCAGTACTTC. Protein: CASSEGLAGGQETQYF.

V usage is TRBV11-2 and J usage is TRBJ2-2; D may be TRBD2 (5 bases). Trimming took 4 bases from V and 3 from J, leaving 12 bases between them. Germline V gene sequence: CDR1 SGHAT, CDR2 FQNNGV. The CDR3 sequence is 15 residues long. The DNA for the CDR3 is TGTGCCAGCAGCTCCAGGACTTTCGACACCGGGGAGCTGTTTTTT. It specifies CASSSRTFDTGELFF.

The chain combines TRBV7-8 with TRBJ1-3, with a weak D call TRBD1 (6 bases). The CDR3 is made up of 16 amino acids. Germline V CDR1 and CDR2: SGHVS, FQNEAQ. The V gene lost 4 bases and the J gene lost 4 bases, with 17 bases spanning the gap. The CDR3 loop is CASSSRGGGQGNTIYF. In nucleotides, the CDR3 is TGTGCCAGCAGCTCCCGGGGCGGGGGGCAAGGAAACACCATATATTTT. Full variable domain (outside the CDR3, taken from reference TRBV7-8 and TRBJ1-3): GAGVSQSPRYKVAKRGQDVALRCDPISGHVSLFWYQQALGQGPEFLTYFQNEAQLDKSGLPSDRFFAERPEGSVSTLKIQRTQQEDSAVYLCASSSRGGGQGNTIYFGEGSWLTVV.

The V call is TRBV7-8, the J call TRBJ1-6; 7 bases agree with TRBD1. Germline V CDR1 and CDR2: SGHVS, FQNEAQ. V dropped 6 bases and J dropped 5; count of bases not matched to a gene: 4. This CDR3 spans 14 amino acids. CDR3 sequence: CASRETGNNSPLHF. CDR3 DNA: TGTGCCAGCAGAGAGACAGGGAATAATTCACCCCTCCACTTT.

The rearrangement joins TRBV7-6 to TRBJ2-7, with a possible D match to TRBD2 (5 bases). The germline V gene has CDR1 SGHVS and CDR2 FNYEAQ. The CDR3 consists of 13 residues. Trimming stripped 0 bases from V and 7 bases from J, with 10 bases between. The CDR3 sequence is CASSLARGKEQYF. The CDR3 DNA follows: TGTGCCAGCAGCTTAGCGCGAGGGAAGGAGCAGTACTTC.

The chain employs TRBV6-1 and TRBJ1-5; weak D call: TRBD1 (6 bases). Germline V lookup: CDR1 MNHNS, CDR2 SASEGT. This CDR3 has 13 residues. In DNA, the CDR3 is TGTGGGACAGACCGAAATAGCAATCAGCCCCAGCATTTT. Translation gives CGTDRNSNQPQHF.

This sequence joins TRBV30 and TRBJ2-3; the match to TRBD1 covers 10 bases. The germline CDR1 and CDR2 sequences are GTSNPN and SVGIG (reference sequence). V lost 3 bases to trimming and J lost 4 bases; unmatched junction nucleotides: 19. The CDR3 spans 19 residues. CDR3 sequence reads: CAWRERRDRGLYYADTQYF. The CDR3 bases are TGTGCCTGGAGGGAACGCCGGGACAGGGGCTTATATTATGCAGATACGCAGTATTTT.

This chain connects TRBV4-1 to TRBJ1-1; 8 bases are a match to TRBD1. The V segment lost 3 bases and the J segment 1 base; nucleotides outside the gene matches: 10. Per germline, CDR1 MGHRA and CDR2 YSYEKL. The CDR3 totals 17 residues. As DNA, the CDR3 is TGCGCCAGCAGCCATACGCGACAGGGGAGAAAGAACACTGAAGCTTTCTTT. Amino acid sequence: CASSHTRQGRKNTEAFF.

V is TRBV6-6 and J is TRBJ1-1, with 12 positions matching TRBD1. The V segment lost 4 bases and the J segment 4 bases; nucleotides outside the gene matches: 7. This CDR3 has 16 amino acids. Germline-derived CDR1 and CDR2 are MNHNY and SVGAGI (reference sequence). This chain's CDR3 is CASSSGTGGAGTEAFF. In DNA, the CDR3 is TGTGCCAGCAGTTCCGGGACAGGGGGCGCGGGCACTGAAGCTTTCTTT.

The chain links TRBV6-5 to TRBJ1-1, with TRBD1 identical over 8 bases. Germline CDR1 and CDR2: MNHEY and SVGAGI. CDR3 length equals 14 residues. Trimming removed 4 bases from V and 5 bases from J; junction bases left unmatched: 6. The DNA of the CDR3 is TGTGCCAGCAGTTCACAGGGGGAATGGACTGAAGCTTTCTTT. Encoded protein: CASSSQGEWTEAFF.

This clone was observed once. The CDR3 is CASRLSGGGQPQHF. DNA of the CDR3: TGTGCCAGTAGGTTATCGGGGGGCGGTCAGCCCCAGCATTTT. The chain links TRBV19 to TRBJ1-5; a weak D match, TRBD1 (6 bases). The CDR3 loop spans 14 amino acids. The V end was cut by 6 bases, the J end by 6 bases, with 15 bases between. Germline V gene data show CDR1 as LNHDA and CDR2 as SQIVND (reference sequence). The variable domain in full, with the rest retrieved from reference TRBV19 and TRBJ1-5, is DGGITQSPKYLFRKEGQNVTLSCEQNLNHDAMYWYRQDPGQGLRLIYYSQIVNDFQKGDIAEGYSVSREKKESFPLTVTSAQKNPTAFYLCASRLSGGGQPQHFGDGTRLSIL.

V and J are TRBV30 and TRBJ2-6; 7 bases map to TRBD2. CDR1 is GTSNPN, CDR2 SVGIG, per germline (reference sequence). V lost 4 bases to trimming and J lost 2 bases; unmatched junction nucleotides: 2. This CDR3 has 14 amino acids. The CDR3 spells CAWKRGPGANVLTF. For the CDR3, the DNA is TGTGCCTGGAAGCGGGGCCCTGGGGCCAACGTCCTGACTTTC. The full variable domain, with the rest looked up from reference TRBV30 and TRBJ2-6, is SQTIHQWPATLVQPVGSPLSLECTVEGTSNPNLYWYRQAAGRGLQLLFYSVGIGQISSEVPQNLSASRPQDRQFILSSKKLLLSDSGFYLCAWKRGPGANVLTFGAGSRLTVL.

About this clone itself: Other DNA sequences in the sample encode the same CDR3. The V gene is TRBV7-9, the J gene TRBJ2-7, with D unclear. V was cut by 1 base and J by 4 bases, with 5 bases left in between. The CDR3 length is 12 residues. The germline V gene has CDR1 SEHNR and CDR2 FQNEAQ (reference sequence). The CDR3 nucleotides are TGTGCCAGCAGCTTAGGTGTATACGAGCAGTACTTC. It translates to CASSLGVYEQYF. The full variable domain, with the rest looked up from reference TRBV7-9 and TRBJ2-7, is DTGVSQNPRHKITKRGQNVTFRCDPISEHNRLYWYRQTLGQGPEFLTYFQNEAQLEKSRLLSDRFSAERPKGSFSTLEIQRTEQGDSAMYLCASSLGVYEQYFGPGTRLTVT.

V usage is TRBV10-3 and J usage is TRBJ1-2; 7 bases are shared with TRBD1. CDR1 ENHRY and CDR2 SYGVKD come from the germline V gene. V lost 6 bases and J lost 2; bases outside the gene matches: 6. The CDR3 is made up of 14 amino acids. The CDR3 DNA follows: TGTGCCATCAGGGGGGACAGAGACAACTATGGCTACACCTTC. It translates to CAIRGDRDNYGYTF.

CDR3 protein: CAVRLGAAEAFF. CDR3 sequence (DNA): TGTGCCGTCCGACTTGGGGCCGCTGAAGCTTTCTTT. The V and J genes are TRBV27 and TRBJ1-1; D might be TRBD1 (5 bases). This CDR3 contains 12 residues. Trimming removed 11 bases at V and 6 bases at J, with 16 bases between. Germline V gene data show CDR1 as MNHEY and CDR2 as SMNVEV (reference sequence).

This sequence joins TRBV4-1 and TRBJ1-2, with 7 bases lining up with TRBD1. CDR3 length: 15 amino acids. Per the germline V gene, CDR1 is MGHRA and CDR2 is YSYEKL. J was trimmed by 8 bases and V by 2 bases; bases with no gene match: 11. The CDR3 protein is CASSQTPGQPFGYTF. As DNA, the CDR3 is TGCGCCAGCAGCCAAACTCCGGGACAGCCTTTCGGCTACACCTTC.